Below are 31 T cell receptor beta chains sequenced from a single sample in a study of blood T cells in healthy people across ages. A second PCR, run for about 7 to 12 cycles, used a sample-barcoded 5' primer plus a J-beta primer mix. MiXCR, applied by TCRdb to the 5' RACE reads, yields one record per CDR3 protein. The data hold hundreds of thousands of distinct CDR3 sequences, with about three fifths observed a single time. The material sequenced was blood. These receptors were taken from a man aged 25-45 years in good health.

The CDR3 sequence: CASSQGTGTGSHEQYF. The CDR3 region has the DNA TGCGCCAGCAGCCAGGGGACCGGGACAGGGTCCCACGAGCAGTACTTC. V and J are TRBV4-1 and TRBJ2-5; 9 bases agree with TRBD1. The better agreement between TRBJ2-7 and the DNA end casts doubt on the J call. Germline V lookup: CDR1 MGHRA, CDR2 YSYEKL. CDR3 length: 16 residues.

V is TRBV20-1 and J is TRBJ2-5, with D tentatively TRBD2 (5 bases). CDR1 is DFQATT, CDR2 SNEGSKA, per germline (reference sequence). The germline V and J ends were trimmed by 0 bases and 9 bases, with 20 bases remaining between them. The CDR3 is 15 amino acids. Here the CDR3 DNA reads TGCAGTGCTAGAGATGGTGTAGCGAGCCCCGGGGCCCAGTACTTC. Amino acids: CSARDGVASPGAQYF.

V and J are TRBV3-1 and TRBJ2-2, with D possibly TRBD2 on 6 matching bases. V was shortened by 8 bases and J by 0 bases, with 10 bases between the two germline ends. Germline CDR1 LGHDT, CDR2 YNNKEL (reference sequence). This CDR3 has 14 amino acids. The CDR3 bases are TGTGCCAGCGCCCGGGAGACGAACACCGGGGAGCTGTTTTTT. It codes for CASARETNTGELFF. Drawing the rest from reference TRBV3-1 and TRBJ2-2, the complete variable domain is DTAVSQTPKYLVTQMGNDKSIKCEQNLGHDTMYWYKQDSKKFLKIMFSYNNKELIINETVPNRFSPKSPDKAHLNLHINSLELGDSAVYFCASARETNTGELFFGEGSRLTVL.

CDR3 coding DNA: TGTGCCAGCACCCCCAATTCGGGCACTGAAGCTTTCTTT. This encodes CASTPNSGTEAFF. The genes are TRBV14 and TRBJ1-1; D gene ambiguous. The germline V gene has CDR1 SGHDN and CDR2 FVKESK. V was pared by 7 bases and J by 4 bases, with 13 bases between. The CDR3 is 13 residues long.

The gene calls are TRBV27 and TRBJ1-4; TRBD1 might be the D (5 bases). The CDR3 is 15 residues long. Trimming removed 3 bases from V and 0 bases from J, with 8 bases in between. CDR1 MNHEY and CDR2 SMNVEV come from the germline V gene (reference sequence). The CDR3 sequence is CASSLTAATNEKLFF. CDR3 nucleotide sequence: TGTGCCAGCAGTTTGACAGCTGCAACTAATGAAAAACTGTTTTTT.

The rearrangement links TRBV6-5 to TRBJ1-2; D call uncertain. Trimming shortened V by 0 bases and J by 6 bases, and 8 bases separated the two germline ends. Per the germline V gene, CDR1 is MNHEY and CDR2 is SVGAGI. There are 13 residues in the CDR3. Written as DNA, the CDR3 is TGTGCCAGCAGTTACTCGAGGTCGGATGGCTACACCTTC. Translating it yields CASSYSRSDGYTF.

This chain connects TRBV5-1 to TRBJ2-3, with a possible D match to TRBD2 (5 bases). Per the germline V gene, CDR1 is SGHRS and CDR2 is YFSETQ. The germline V and J ends were trimmed by 0 bases and 2 bases, with 10 bases remaining between them. CDR3 length: 15 residues. CDR3 residues: CASSLVGGFTDTQYF. The CDR3 DNA is TGCGCCAGCAGCTTGGTGGGCGGGTTCACAGATACGCAGTATTTT.

This clonotype was counted only a few times. The V gene is TRBV7-3, the J gene TRBJ2-5; 7 bases fit TRBD2. The DNA end lines up better with TRBJ2-7; the J call may be wrong. CDR3 length equals 11 residues. The V gene's germline CDR1 is SGHTA and CDR2 FQGTGA. The CDR3 region is CASGLVCEQYF. The CDR3 DNA follows: TGTGCCAGCGGACTAGTCTGCGAGCAGTACTTC.

The chain links TRBV29-1 to TRBJ2-3; either TRBD1 or TRBD2 may supply D (5 bases each). V lost 3 bases and J lost 1, with 14 bases in between. The germline V gene encodes CDR1 SQVTM and CDR2 ANQGSEA. This CDR3 region has 15 residues. The CDR3 region has the DNA TGCAGCGTTGATTACGGGGCGAGGGGCACAGATACGCAGTATTTT. Its translation: CSVDYGARGTDTQYF.

This clonotype was seen just once. This chain joins TRBV7-2 and TRBJ2-1, with 8 nucleotides matching TRBD2. This CDR3 comprises 16 residues. CDR1 SGHTA and CDR2 FQGNSA come from the germline V gene. J gave up 4 bases and V 5 bases, and 10 bases lay outside the gene matches. The CDR3 DNA sequence: TGTGCCAGCAGCGTTAGCGGGGCCGGAGCTTACAATGAGCAGTTCTTC. This translates into CASSVSGAGAYNEQFF.

This clonotype was seen more than once but under ten times. The chain couples TRBV6-2 or TRBV6-3 to TRBJ2-1, with 9 bases that match TRBD2. The CDR3 has 14 amino acids. Germline loops: CDR1 MNHEY, CDR2 SVGEGT. Trimming took 5 bases from V and 10 from J; bases not matched to a gene: 9. The CDR3 DNA reads TGTGCCAGCAGTGACGGACTAGCGAGCCGGGAGCAGTTCTTC. This sequence encodes CASSDGLASREQFF.

This clonotype was seen a few times. The genes are TRBV6-5 and TRBJ2-5; perhaps TRBD2 as D (5 bases). This CDR3 is 16 amino acids long. Trimming removed 0 bases at V and 5 bases at J, with 16 bases between. Germline lookup yields CDR1 MNHEY and CDR2 SVGAGI. Here the CDR3 reads CASSYSTTTVRETQYF. The CDR3 DNA reads as TGTGCCAGCAGTTACTCGACGACTACCGTCCGGGAGACCCAGTACTTC.

The chain uses TRBV20-1 and TRBJ2-5; TRBD2 is a possible D gene (6 bases). Germline lookup yields CDR1 DFQATT and CDR2 SNEGSKA (reference sequence). With 5 bases removed from V and 7 bases from J, the gap between germline ends came to 14 bases. The CDR3 runs 12 residues. The CDR3: CSAPRLGGTQYF. The CDR3 DNA reads TGCAGTGCTCCCCGCTTGGGGGGGACCCAGTACTTC.

This clonotype was detected a few times. The chain recombines TRBV6-6 with TRBJ1-5; no clear D gene. The CDR3 runs to 12 residues. Germline values: CDR1 MNHNY, CDR2 SVGAGI (reference sequence). V was pared by 2 bases and J by 7 bases, with 6 bases between. This chain's CDR3 is CASSYAIQPQHF. Here the CDR3 DNA reads TGTGCCAGCAGTTACGCCATACAGCCCCAGCATTTT.

This sequence joins TRBV7-3 and TRBJ2-7; no clear D gene. Trimming shortened V by 5 bases and J by 5 bases, and 19 bases separated the two germline ends. From germline, CDR1 is SGHTA and CDR2 FQGTGA. The CDR3 spans 15 residues. Here the CDR3 reads CASSRTSGSLNEQYF. DNA of the CDR3: TGTGCCAGCAGCCGGACGTCGGGTAGCCTCAACGAGCAGTACTTC.

This clonotype has ten or more counts. The genes are TRBV6-6 and TRBJ2-1; no reliable D call. Germline lookup yields CDR1 MNHNY and CDR2 SVGAGI (reference sequence). The CDR3 is 11 residues long. Between the trimmed V and J ends, which lost 6 bases and 13 bases, there was a span of 13 bases. The CDR3 bases are TGTGCCAGCAGCCCTCGACCTCATCAGTTCTTC. Encoded protein: CASSPRPHQFF.

The CDR3 region is CASSFGLSGYEQFF. As DNA, the CDR3 is TGTGCCAGCAGCTTTGGACTATCCGGCTATGAGCAGTTCTTC. This chain uses TRBV4-2 with TRBJ2-1; tentative D call: TRBD2 (6 bases). This CDR3 spans 14 amino acids. Trimming cost V 5 bases and J 8 bases, with 16 bases left between them. Germline CDR1 and CDR2: LGHNA and YNFKEQ.

The CDR3 here is CASSQGRMEHGYTF. The CDR3 DNA reads as TGCGCCAGCAGCCAGGGCAGAATGGAGCACGGCTACACCTTC. V and J are TRBV4-3 and TRBJ1-2, with no clear D. The V end was cut by 3 bases, the J end by 8 bases, with 16 bases between. Germline lookup yields CDR1 LGHNA and CDR2 YSLEER. The CDR3 consists of 14 residues.

J is TRBJ2-1 and V is TRBV7-2, with unresolved D. Trimming removed 4 bases from V and 0 bases from J, with 13 bases in between. The germline V gene has CDR1 SGHTA and CDR2 FQGNSA. The CDR3 has 16 residues. The CDR3 DNA sequence: TGTGCCAGCAGCTGGCCTTCAAGGAGCTCCTACAATGAGCAGTTCTTC. It codes for CASSWPSRSSYNEQFF.

The chain uses TRBV7-9 and TRBJ1-2, with 9 positions matching TRBD1. There are 15 residues in the CDR3. The germline CDR1 and CDR2 sequences are SEHNR and FQNEAQ (reference sequence). With 1 base clipped from V and 4 bases from J, the junction kept 4 bases outside the gene matches. CDR3 sequence reads: CASSLVGTGSYGYTF. The CDR3 DNA reads TGTGCCAGCAGCTTAGTTGGGACAGGGTCCTATGGCTACACCTTC.

The chain couples TRBV7-3 to TRBJ2-5; the D gene is possibly TRBD1 (6 bases). The ends were cut back, 2 bases at V and 11 bases at J, with 21 bases in the middle. Germline assignment: CDR1 SGHTA and CDR2 FQGTGA. CDR3 length equals 15 residues. The CDR3 coding sequence is TGTGCCAGCAGCTTAGACGAGAGGGGGTACAATGAGCAGTACTTC. This codes for CASSLDERGYNEQYF.

This clonotype has a handful of counts. The J gene is TRBJ2-5, the V gene TRBV18, with 11 bases matching TRBD1. The J call may not be correct, given that the DNA end is closer to TRBJ2-7. The CDR3 runs to 16 residues. CDR1 and CDR2 (germline): KGHSH, LQKENI. This CDR3 reads CASSPFGTGGSYEQYF. The CDR3 DNA follows: TGTGCCAGCTCACCATTCGGGACAGGGGGCTCCTACGAGCAGTACTTC.

In DNA, the CDR3 is TGTGCCAGCAACCTGGACAGGGGTAACACTGAAGCTTTCTTT. Protein: CASNLDRGNTEAFF. V gene TRBV6-5 combines with J gene TRBJ1-1, with TRBD1 matching 9 bases. Trimming at V came to 7 bases and at J to 2 bases, leaving 5 bases not matched to a gene. The CDR3 contains 14 residues. Germline CDR1 reads MNHEY; CDR2 reads SVGAGI.

This clonotype has at least ten counts. The genes are TRBV20-1 and TRBJ2-3; TRBD2 agrees at 12 bases. There are 18 residues in the CDR3. The germline V gene encodes CDR1 DFQATT and CDR2 SNEGSKA (reference sequence). V dropped 5 bases and J dropped 2; count of bases not matched to a gene: 14. The CDR3 sequence: CSAPRTSGVLGDTDTQYF. The CDR3, as DNA: TGCAGTGCTCCCCGGACTAGCGGGGTTTTGGGGGACACAGATACGCAGTATTTT.

This clonotype was observed a few times. This chain joins TRBV20-1 and TRBJ2-3; D is undetermined. Deletions cut 2 bases from V and 2 bases from J, with 5 bases between. This CDR3 spans 12 amino acids. Germline assignment: CDR1 DFQATT and CDR2 SNEGSKA (reference sequence). In DNA, the CDR3 is TGCAGTGCTAGATCTTCCACAGATACGCAGTATTTT. Translation gives CSARSSTDTQYF.

This clonotype showed up just once. The CDR3 bases are TGTGCCAGCAGCCATGAGCGGGTTACAGATACGCAGTATTTT. Translated: CASSHERVTDTQYF. J is TRBJ2-3 and V is TRBV3-1, with a tentative D call TRBD2 (6 bases). The CDR3 totals 14 residues. Trimming took off 3 bases at V and 3 bases at J, with 10 bases between the two ends. Germline V gene sequence: CDR1 LGHDT, CDR2 YNNKEL (reference sequence).

This chain links TRBV3-1 with TRBJ2-7; D gene uncertain. CDR3 length equals 15 residues. Germline V gives CDR1 LGHDT, CDR2 YNNKEL (reference sequence). Trimming stripped 5 bases from V and 1 base from J, with 15 bases between. Here the CDR3 reads CASSKAVWASYEQYF. The CDR3 DNA follows: TGTGCCAGCAGCAAGGCCGTCTGGGCGTCCTACGAGCAGTACTTC.

Regarding this clonotype: A read error may explain this, as a much larger clone is one base away. This likely comes from a read error, as the CDR3 has no conserved phenylalanine or tryptophan at its end. V and J are TRBV6-2 or TRBV6-3 and TRBJ2-7; D unresolved. V shed 4 bases and J shed 6 bases, with 7 bases lying between them. Germline V CDR1 and CDR2: MNHEY, SVGEGT. This CDR3 comprises 11 residues. The CDR3 region has the DNA TGTGCCAGCAGTTCCATGGGCGAGCAGTACTTA. This codes for CASSSMGEQYL.

The chain links TRBV29-1 to TRBJ2-7, with 8 bases that match TRBD1. Losses at the gene ends were 1 base for V and 2 bases for J; bases not matched to a gene: 7. Germline assignment: CDR1 SQVTM and CDR2 ANQGSEA. The CDR3 has 15 amino acids. The CDR3 region has the DNA TGCAGCGTTGAAGCCCGGGACAGGACTCCCTACGAGCAGTACTTC. Translation: CSVEARDRTPYEQYF.

The chain recombines TRBV11-2 with TRBJ2-1; 8 bases map to TRBD2. Losses at the gene ends were 5 bases for V and 7 bases for J; bases not matched to a gene: 4. The length of the CDR3 is 13 residues. Looked up from germline, CDR1 is SGHAT and CDR2 is FQNNGV. This chain's CDR3 is CASSLGTRNEQFF. The CDR3 DNA follows: TGTGCCAGCAGCCTAGGGACTAGGAATGAGCAGTTCTTC.

This clonotype was seen a few times. V is TRBV20-1 and J is TRBJ1-5; 7 bases are shared with TRBD1. V trimming: 6 bases; J trimming: 2 bases; junction bases outside the gene matches: 7. The CDR3 consists of 14 residues. Germline-derived CDR1 and CDR2 are DFQATT and SNEGSKA (reference sequence). The CDR3 sequence: CSARQGWGNQPQHF. DNA for the CDR3: TGCAGTGCCCGACAGGGATGGGGCAATCAGCCCCAGCATTTT.